Below are 3 T cell receptor beta chains sequenced from a single sample in a study of identical twins. Each CDR3 protein is one row after TCRdb ran MiXCR on the 5' RACE reads. The sample records 550,000 to 800,000 distinct CDR3 sequences, around 7.4% being singletons. Another study also made use of these data, one on yellow fever vaccine responses in identical twins.

Sequencing was done on a sample of PBMCs. These TCRs come from a woman between 18 and 29 years old in good health.

The V call is TRBV29-1, the J call TRBJ1-5; TRBD1 is a possible D gene (5 bases). V was cut by 4 bases and J by 4 bases, with 17 bases left in between. CDR1 is SQVTM, CDR2 ANQGSEA, per germline. This CDR3 is 15 amino acids long. The CDR3 region is CSVVVSDTHNQPQHF. As DNA, the CDR3 is TGCAGCGTTGTTGTTTCGGACACCCATAATCAGCCCCAGCATTTT.

The chain couples TRBV5-1 to TRBJ2-5; D unclear. Trimming left V 4 bases short and J 5 bases short, with 18 bases between. Germline V lookup: CDR1 SGHRS, CDR2 YFSETQ. The CDR3 loop spans 15 amino acids. The CDR3 DNA is TGCGCCAGCAGCCTCATCAGAGGAGATAGGGAGACCCAGTACTTC. The encoded protein is CASSLIRGDRETQYF.

This clonotype occurred a few times. The chain combines TRBV4-1 with TRBJ2-5, with D possibly matching TRBD2 (6 bases). Deletions cut 0 bases from V and 5 bases from J, with 13 bases between. Germline V gene data show CDR1 as MGHRA and CDR2 as YSYEKL. The CDR3 is 15 amino acids. The CDR3 loop is CASSQDNGRGETQYF. The CDR3 DNA sequence: TGCGCCAGCAGCCAAGATAACGGACGGGGGGAGACCCAGTACTTC.